Following are 17 T cell receptor beta chains from one sample sequenced in a study of blood T cell repertoires in COVID-19. The method was immunoSEQ multiplex PCR; TCRdb's version includes in-frame clones alone and lacks a portion of them. The top ten clones hold 8% to 9% of a sample with about 45,000 clones, 75% to 85% of them seen once. The sample comprised peripheral blood. The receptors were sampled from an elderly man in a cohort sampled during active COVID-19.

V gene TRBV10-3 combines with J gene TRBJ1-2; D is undetermined. The V and J ends lost 10 bases and 4 bases respectively, with 25 bases between them. There are 16 residues in the CDR3. Per germline, CDR1 ENHRY and CDR2 SYGVKD. DNA for the CDR3: TGTGCCAACGCGCCTTCCCGGGATATATTTGGCTATGGCTACACCTTC. It translates to CANAPSRDIFGYGYTF.

The chain recombines TRBV27 with TRBJ1-1, with 9 bases fitting TRBD1. The V gene's germline CDR1 is MNHEY and CDR2 SMNVEV (reference sequence). The CDR3 contains 16 residues. V dropped 6 bases and J dropped 1; count of bases not matched to a gene: 9. This CDR3 reads CASSIFQGQGNTEAFF. The CDR3, as DNA: TGTGCCAGCAGCATTTTCCAGGGACAGGGGAACACTGAAGCTTTCTTT.

This clone was found once. CDR3 coding DNA: TGTGCCACCAGCCCCGGACGCGCCCTGGGGGGTACGCAGTATTTT. Encoded protein: CATSPGRALGGTQYF. The chain couples TRBV15 to TRBJ2-3; TRBD2 might be the D (6 bases). The V gene's germline CDR1 is LNHNV and CDR2 YYDKDF (reference sequence). The CDR3 is 15 residues long. V shed 5 bases and J shed 8 bases, with 20 bases lying between them.

This clone was counted a single time. The chain couples TRBV7-2 to TRBJ1-6; TRBD1 aligns across 7 bases. Germline assignment: CDR1 SGHTA and CDR2 FQGNSA. The V gene end was trimmed by 1 base and the J gene end by 10 bases; junction bases not matched to a gene: 7. The CDR3 has 15 residues. The CDR3 coding sequence is TGTGCCAGCAGCTTAGGGGCAGGGGGAAGGTCACCCCTCCACTTT. It encodes CASSLGAGGRSPLHF.

The chain is built from TRBV7-9 and TRBJ2-7; D is possibly TRBD1 (5 bases). The germline gives CDR1 SEHNR, CDR2 FQNEAQ (reference sequence). CDR3 length equals 16 residues. V dropped 3 bases and J dropped 0 bases, with 15 bases sitting between them. CDR3 in DNA: TGTGCCAGCAGCTTTCCCTTCGGCGACAGCTCCTACGAGCAGTACTTC. Amino acids: CASSFPFGDSSYEQYF.

V and J are TRBV15 and TRBJ1-1; D not certain. V shed 3 bases and J shed 3 bases, with 11 bases lying between them. Germline V lookup: CDR1 LNHNV, CDR2 YYDKDF (reference sequence). The CDR3 covers 14 residues. CDR3 residues: CATSRGRVDTEAFF. CDR3 nucleotide sequence: TGTGCCACCAGCAGGGGGAGGGTCGACACTGAAGCTTTCTTT.

The chain uses TRBV28 and TRBJ2-2, with D uncertain. Germline values: CDR1 MDHEN, CDR2 SYDVKM. Trimming took off 5 bases at V and 0 bases at J, with 10 bases between the two ends. The CDR3 runs 15 residues. The DNA of the CDR3 is TGTGCCAGCAGTCCCGGCGGCTCGAACACCGGGGAGCTGTTTTTT. Translating gives CASSPGGSNTGELFF.

This clone came up a few times. This rearrangement joins TRBV5-4 to TRBJ1-2, with a weak D call TRBD1 (6 bases). The CDR3 totals 13 residues. The ends were cut back, 3 bases at V and 3 bases at J, with 9 bases in the middle. Germline CDR1 reads SGHNT; CDR2 reads YYREEE (reference sequence). CDR3: CASSSDRYYGYTF. CDR3 bases: TGTGCCAGCAGCTCGGACAGATACTATGGCTACACCTTC.

The chain is built from TRBV15 and TRBJ2-7; 9 positions agree with TRBD1. The germline V gene encodes CDR1 LNHNV and CDR2 YYDKDF (reference sequence). The CDR3 is 14 amino acids. V was clipped by 3 bases and J by 2 bases; unmatched bases: 2. CDR3 protein: CATSRGQGTYEQYF. The CDR3 coding sequence is TGTGCCACCAGCAGGGGACAGGGCACCTACGAGCAGTACTTC.

This chain links TRBV5-1 with TRBJ1-5; maybe TRBD1 (6 bases). The germline V gene has CDR1 SGHRS and CDR2 YFSETQ. CDR3 length: 15 residues. V was shortened by 3 bases and J by 5 bases, with 15 bases between the two germline ends. The CDR3 here is CASSWGGGGDQPQHF. CDR3 sequence (DNA): TGCGCCAGCAGCTGGGGTGGGGGGGGCGATCAGCCCCAGCATTTT.

The CDR3 bases are TGTGCCATCAGTGTAACAGGAGGGGAAAAACTGTTTTTT. This encodes CAISVTGGEKLFF. The chain carries TRBV10-3 and TRBJ1-4, with D possibly TRBD1 on 5 matching bases. This CDR3 is 13 amino acids long. From germline, CDR1 is ENHRY and CDR2 SYGVKD. V lost 4 bases and J lost 8, with 11 bases in between.

This CDR3 is CASSLTANYGYTF. Here the CDR3 DNA reads TGTGCCAGCAGCTTGACAGCTAACTATGGCTACACCTTC. The rearrangement joins TRBV5-4 to TRBJ1-2; D remains ambiguous. The CDR3 extends over 13 amino acids. With 1 base removed from V and 0 bases from J, the gap between germline ends came to 4 bases. The germline gives CDR1 SGHNT, CDR2 YYREEE (reference sequence).

This clone has only one observation. This CDR3 is CSVGTGPLYEQYF. The CDR3 DNA follows: TGCAGCGTGGGGACAGGGCCTTTGTACGAGCAGTACTTC. The rearrangement joins TRBV29-1 to TRBJ2-7; 9 bases are a match to TRBD1. Germline V CDR1 and CDR2: SQVTM, ANQGSEA. This CDR3 spans 13 amino acids. Unmatched junction bases numbered 7, after V lost 6 bases and J lost 4 bases.

For this clone: Other DNA sequences in the sample encode the same CDR3. The chain carries TRBV5-6 and TRBJ2-7; perhaps TRBD2 as D (5 bases). CDR3 length equals 14 residues. CDR1 and CDR2 (germline): SGHDT, YYEEEE. V lost 7 bases and J lost 4, with 18 bases in between. The CDR3 nucleotides read TGTGCCAGCGGAGGCCCCCCCAGATCTTACGAGCAGTACTTC. Its translation is CASGGPPRSYEQYF.

In its sample, this clone was seen once. J is TRBJ2-3 and V is TRBV2, with D perhaps matching TRBD2 (7 bases). Per germline, CDR1 SNHLY and CDR2 FYNNEI. The CDR3 is made up of 17 amino acids. Trimming stripped 3 bases from V and 1 base from J, with 17 bases between. The CDR3 loop reads CASSERLAGARTDTQYF. The CDR3 DNA reads as TGTGCCAGCAGTGAGAGGTTGGCGGGGGCGCGCACAGATACGCAGTATTTT.

V is TRBV5-1 and J is TRBJ1-2, with TRBD1 identical over 9 bases. This CDR3 has 19 amino acids. CDR1 and CDR2 from the germline V gene are SGHRS and YFSETQ. The junction had 19 bases not matched to a gene; V was cut back by 1 base and J by 6 bases. CDR3 protein: CASSLKGPGQGSLQDGYTF. The DNA of the CDR3 is TGCGCCAGCAGCTTGAAAGGCCCGGGACAGGGTTCCCTTCAGGATGGCTACACCTTC.

CDR3 nucleotide sequence: TGTGCCAGCAGCAACAGGGGAGGAGATACGCAGTATTTT. This gives the protein CASSNRGGDTQYF. This chain connects TRBV3-1 (or the pseudogene TRBV3-2) to TRBJ2-3; D might be TRBD1 (7 bases). The CDR3 has 13 amino acids. V lost 5 bases and J 5 bases, leaving 11 bases between the germline ends. In germline, CDR1 is LGHDT, CDR2 YNNKEL (reference sequence).